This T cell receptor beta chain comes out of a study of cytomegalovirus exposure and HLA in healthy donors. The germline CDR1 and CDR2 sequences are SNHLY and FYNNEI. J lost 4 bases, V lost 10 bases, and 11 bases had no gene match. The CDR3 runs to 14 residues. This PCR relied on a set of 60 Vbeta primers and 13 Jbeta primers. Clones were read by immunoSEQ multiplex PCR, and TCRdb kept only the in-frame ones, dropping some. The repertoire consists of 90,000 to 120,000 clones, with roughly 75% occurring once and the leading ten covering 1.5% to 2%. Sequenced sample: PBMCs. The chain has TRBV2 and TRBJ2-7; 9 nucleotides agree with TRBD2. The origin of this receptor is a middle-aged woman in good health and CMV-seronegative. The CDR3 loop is CAIPYPAGGYEQYF. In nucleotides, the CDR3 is TGTGCCATCCCCTACCCGGCGGGAGGGTACGAGCAGTACTTC.